The clone carrying this T cell receptor beta chain appeared many times. V lost 5 bases and J lost 4, with 24 bases in between. The CDR3 is 18 amino acids. Germline CDR1 and CDR2: SGHNT and YENEEA. These data originate in a study of blood T cells in healthy people across ages. Primed by a sample-barcoded 5' primer and a J-beta primer mix, a second PCR proceeded for about 6 to 11 cycles. TCRdb reprocessed the 5' RACE reads via MiXCR and lists one record per CDR3 protein. This table has about 780,000 distinct CDR3 sequences, 35% to 60% appearing once. The sequence was obtained from an elderly man in good health. Sequencing was performed on blood. The J gene is TRBJ2-1, the V gene TRBV11-3; D not resolved. The CDR3 here is CASSRLPLVGVGYNEQFF. The CDR3 DNA is TGTGCCAGCAGCCGTCTTCCTTTGGTTGGAGTAGGGTACAATGAGCAGTTCTTC.